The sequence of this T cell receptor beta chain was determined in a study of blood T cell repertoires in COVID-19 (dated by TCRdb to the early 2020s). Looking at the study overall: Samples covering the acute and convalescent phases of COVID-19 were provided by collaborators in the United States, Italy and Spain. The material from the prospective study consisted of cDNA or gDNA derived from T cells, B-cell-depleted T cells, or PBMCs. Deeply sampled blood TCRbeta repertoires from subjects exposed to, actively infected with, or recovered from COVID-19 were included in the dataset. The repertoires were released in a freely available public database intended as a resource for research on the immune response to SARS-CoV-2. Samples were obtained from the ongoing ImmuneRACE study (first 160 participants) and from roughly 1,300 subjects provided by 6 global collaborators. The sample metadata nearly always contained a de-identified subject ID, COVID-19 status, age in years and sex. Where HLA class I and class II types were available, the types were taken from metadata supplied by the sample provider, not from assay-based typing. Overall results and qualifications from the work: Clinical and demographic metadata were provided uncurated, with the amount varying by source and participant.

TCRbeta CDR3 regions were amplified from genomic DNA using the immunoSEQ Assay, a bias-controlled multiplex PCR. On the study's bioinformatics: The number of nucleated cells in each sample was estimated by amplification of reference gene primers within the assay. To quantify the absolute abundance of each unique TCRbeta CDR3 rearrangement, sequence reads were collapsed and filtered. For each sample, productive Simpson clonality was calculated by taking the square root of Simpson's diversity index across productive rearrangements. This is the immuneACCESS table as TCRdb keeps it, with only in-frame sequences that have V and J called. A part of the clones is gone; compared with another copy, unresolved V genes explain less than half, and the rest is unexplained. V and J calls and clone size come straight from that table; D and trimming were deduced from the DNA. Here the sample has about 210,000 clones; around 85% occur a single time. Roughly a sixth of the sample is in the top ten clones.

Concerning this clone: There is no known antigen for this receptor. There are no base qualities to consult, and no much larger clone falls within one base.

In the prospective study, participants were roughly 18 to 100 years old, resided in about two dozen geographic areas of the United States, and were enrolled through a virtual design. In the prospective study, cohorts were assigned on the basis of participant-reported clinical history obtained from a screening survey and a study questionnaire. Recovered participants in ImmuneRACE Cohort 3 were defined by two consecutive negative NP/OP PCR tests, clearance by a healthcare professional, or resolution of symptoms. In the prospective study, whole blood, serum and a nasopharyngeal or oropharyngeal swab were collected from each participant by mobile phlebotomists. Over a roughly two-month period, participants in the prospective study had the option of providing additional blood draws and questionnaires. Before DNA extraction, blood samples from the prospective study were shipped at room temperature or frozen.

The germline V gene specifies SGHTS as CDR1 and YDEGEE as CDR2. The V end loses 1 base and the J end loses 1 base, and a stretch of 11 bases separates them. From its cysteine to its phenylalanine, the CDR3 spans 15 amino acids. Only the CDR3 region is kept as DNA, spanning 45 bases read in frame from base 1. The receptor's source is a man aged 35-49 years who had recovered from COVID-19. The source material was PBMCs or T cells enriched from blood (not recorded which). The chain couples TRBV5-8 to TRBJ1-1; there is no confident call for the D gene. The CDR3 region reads CASSLTVLANTEAFF. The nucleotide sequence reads TGTGCCAGCAGCTTGACCGTTCTGGCGAACACTGAAGCTTTCTTT.